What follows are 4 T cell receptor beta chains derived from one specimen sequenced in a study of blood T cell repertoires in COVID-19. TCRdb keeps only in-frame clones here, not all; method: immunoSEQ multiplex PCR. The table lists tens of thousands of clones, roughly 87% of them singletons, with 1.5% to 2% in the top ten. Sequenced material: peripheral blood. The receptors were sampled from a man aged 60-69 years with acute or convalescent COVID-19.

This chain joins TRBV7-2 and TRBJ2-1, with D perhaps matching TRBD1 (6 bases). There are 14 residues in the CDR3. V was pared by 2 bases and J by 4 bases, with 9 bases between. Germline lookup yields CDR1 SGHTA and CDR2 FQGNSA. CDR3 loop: CASSLITGYNEQFF. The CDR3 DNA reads TGTGCCAGCAGCTTAATAACAGGGTACAATGAGCAGTTCTTC.

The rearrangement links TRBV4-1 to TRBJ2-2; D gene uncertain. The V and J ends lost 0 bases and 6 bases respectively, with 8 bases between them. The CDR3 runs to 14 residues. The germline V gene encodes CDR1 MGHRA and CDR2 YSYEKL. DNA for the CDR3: TGCGCCAGCAGCCAAGATCGGGTTGCCGGGGAGCTGTTTTTT. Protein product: CASSQDRVAGELFF.

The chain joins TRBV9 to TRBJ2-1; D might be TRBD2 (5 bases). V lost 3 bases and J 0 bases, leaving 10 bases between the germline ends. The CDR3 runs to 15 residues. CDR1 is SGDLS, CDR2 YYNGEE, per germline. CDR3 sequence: CASSASGSSYNEQFF. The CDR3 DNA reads TGTGCCAGCAGCGCCTCGGGGAGCTCCTACAATGAGCAGTTCTTC.

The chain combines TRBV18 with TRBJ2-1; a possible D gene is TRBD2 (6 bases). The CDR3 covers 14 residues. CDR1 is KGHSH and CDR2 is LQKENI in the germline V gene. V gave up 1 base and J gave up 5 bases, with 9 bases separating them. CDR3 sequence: CASSPRGEDNEQFF. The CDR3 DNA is TGTGCCAGCTCACCACGAGGGGAGGACAATGAGCAGTTCTTC.